Listed below are T cell receptor beta chains from one sample, sequenced in a study of T cell responses to AZD1222 COVID-19 vaccine. The assay was immunoSEQ multiplex PCR, and TCRdb's table has in-frame clones only and misses some. The sample carries about 85,000 clones, 80% to 90% recorded once. The input for sequencing was peripheral blood, taken on day 0 of AZD1222 vaccination. These receptors were obtained from an adult in good health. CDR3s include the opening cysteine and the closing phenylalanine or tryptophan. A D gene is named only where the DNA matches it firmly. Size is stated for part of the rows, as once, few or many counts, or as a class when the clone is expanded.

clone size,V gene,J gene,D gene,CDR3 protein,CDR3 DNA
once,TRBV5-6,TRBJ1-1,.,CASSLVVGDRRRNTEAFF,TGTGCCAGCAGCTTGGTGGTTGGGGATCGCAGGCGGAACACTGAAGCTTTCTTT
.,TRBV2,TRBJ1-1,.,CASSPTAGLMNTEAFF,TGTGCCAGCAGTCCGACCGCAGGGTTAATGAACACTGAAGCTTTCTTT
.,TRBV24-1,TRBJ1-4,TRBD1,CATSDTTGTGDEKLFF,TGTGCCACCAGTGACACTACGGGGACAGGGGACGAAAAACTGTTTTTT
.,TRBV7-6,TRBJ1-1,.,CASSLYGLTNTEAFF,TGTGCCAGCAGCTTATACGGACTTACGAACACTGAAGCTTTCTTT
.,TRBV11-2,TRBJ2-7,.,CASSLVGRRETYEQYF,TGTGCCAGCAGCTTAGTAGGGCGGCGGGAAACCTACGAGCAGTACTTC
few,TRBV2,TRBJ1-5,.,CASSRAANQPQHF,TGTGCCAGCAGTAGGGCAGCCAATCAGCCCCAGCATTTT
.,TRBV7-9,TRBJ1-1,.,CASSKSDRMNTEAFF,TGTGCCAGCAGCAAATCCGACAGGATGAACACTGAAGCTTTCTTT
.,TRBV7-3,TRBJ1-1,.,CASSFGPGNTEAFF,TGTGCCAGCAGCTTCGGACCAGGGAACACTGAAGCTTTCTTT
.,TRBV12-3/TRBV12-4,TRBJ1-1,TRBD1,CASSMTGGTEAFF,TGTGCCAGCAGTATGACAGGGGGCACTGAAGCTTTCTTT
.,TRBV7-9,TRBJ2-5,.,CASSSDPPGETQYF,TGTGCCAGCAGCTCGGACCCACCTGGAGAGACCCAGTACTTC
few,TRBV7-2,TRBJ1-2,TRBD1,CASSPDRGGYGYTF,TGTGCCAGCAGCCCCGACAGGGGTGGCTATGGCTACACCTTC
medium-sized,TRBV28,TRBJ1-1,.,CASSLTEGPMNTEAFF,TGTGCCAGCAGTTTAACAGAGGGACCTATGAACACTGAAGCTTTCTTT
.,TRBV29-1,TRBJ1-1,TRBD1,CSVEGGGQANTEAFF,TGCAGCGTTGAAGGGGGGGGACAGGCGAACACTGAAGCTTTCTTT
.,TRBV5-4,TRBJ1-2,.,CASSGKQENYGYTF,TGTGCCAGCAGCGGGAAACAGGAGAACTATGGCTACACCTTC
.,TRBV2,TRBJ1-5,.,CASSESGQPQHF,TGTGCCAGCAGTGAATCGGGTCAGCCCCAGCATTTT
.,TRBV25-1,TRBJ1-1,.,CASSDPRKLNTEAFF,TGTGCCAGCAGTGATCCGAGGAAGTTGAACACTGAAGCTTTCTTT
.,TRBV18,TRBJ2-3,.,CASFGQFITDTQYF,TGTGCCAGCTTTGGACAGTTTATCACAGATACGCAGTATTTT
.,TRBV30,TRBJ1-5,.,CAWGGVGSNQPQHF,TGTGCTTGGGGGGGAGTTGGGAGCAATCAGCCCCAGCATTTT
.,TRBV7-9,TRBJ1-2,.,CASSLDPGWGTF,TGTGCCAGCAGCTTAGATCCAGGGTGGGGAACCTTC
.,TRBV12-3/TRBV12-4,TRBJ2-5,.,CASSFGETQYF,TGTGCCAGCAGTTTCGGGGAGACCCAGTACTTC
.,TRBV7-8,TRBJ2-2,TRBD2,CASSFLSWVPSGSAGELFF,TGTGCCAGCAGCTTCCTCTCTTGGGTGCCTAGCGGGAGTGCCGGGGAGCTGTTTTTT
.,TRBV6-1,TRBJ2-3,TRBD2,CASSEGTSRNADTQYF,TGTGCCAGCAGTGAAGGGACTAGCAGGAACGCAGATACGCAGTATTTT
.,TRBV5-4,TRBJ2-1,TRBD1,CASSGTGRSYNEQFF,TGTGCCAGCAGCGGGACAGGGCGTTCCTACAATGAGCAGTTCTTC
.,TRBV19,TRBJ2-1,.,CASSIVGDLYNEQFF,TGTGCCAGTAGTATAGTGGGAGACCTCTACAATGAGCAGTTCTTC
once,TRBV18,TRBJ2-1,TRBD2,CASSPEREAYNEQFF,TGTGCCAGCTCACCAGAGCGGGAGGCCTACAATGAGCAGTTCTTC
.,TRBV18,TRBJ1-6,TRBD1,CASTPQGGVNSPLHF,TGTGCCAGCACCCCCCAGGGGGGGGTAAATTCACCCCTCCACTTT
.,TRBV7-2,TRBJ2-7,.,CASSTSRQGEQYF,TGTGCCAGCAGCACCTCAAGGCAGGGCGAGCAGTACTTC
.,TRBV2,TRBJ2-2,.,CASTPDFTGELFF,TGTGCCAGCACCCCGGATTTCACCGGGGAGCTGTTTTTT
.,TRBV19,TRBJ2-3,TRBD1,CASSRDREGKDTQYF,TGTGCCAGTAGCCGGGACAGGGAGGGAAAAGATACGCAGTATTTT
.,TRBV12-3/TRBV12-4,TRBJ1-1,.,CASSLAAGGAFF,TGTGCCAGCAGTTTAGCGGCAGGTGGGGCTTTCTTT
.,TRBV12-5,TRBJ1-1,.,CASEFWAAGGTEAFF,TGTGCTAGTGAGTTCTGGGCGGCGGGGGGCACTGAAGCTTTCTTT
.,TRBV9,TRBJ2-7,TRBD2,CASSPGGEQYF,TGTGCCAGCAGCCCCGGGGGGGAGCAGTACTTC
.,TRBV18,TRBJ2-7,.,CASSLQFDRRATEQYF,TGTGCCAGCTCACTGCAATTCGACAGGCGTGCTACCGAGCAGTACTTC
.,TRBV28,TRBJ1-5,.,CASSGQRGPQHF,TGTGCCAGCAGTGGGCAGAGGGGACCCCAGCATTTT
.,TRBV7-9,TRBJ1-2,TRBD1,CASSLARQGAGYGYTF,TGTGCCAGCAGCTTAGCGAGGCAGGGGGCCGGCTATGGCTACACCTTC
once,TRBV28,TRBJ2-1,TRBD1,CASSLFMGTVGNEQFF,TGTGCCAGCAGTTTATTTATGGGGACAGTAGGAAATGAGCAGTTCTTC
.,TRBV2,TRBJ1-6,.,CASSGIGVSSLHF,TGTGCCAGCAGTGGTATTGGGGTAAGCTCCCTCCACTTT
.,TRBV3-1/TRBV3-2,TRBJ1-1,.,CASRQQGYGTEAFF,TGTGCCAGCAGACAACAGGGATATGGAACTGAAGCTTTCTTT
once,TRBV24-1,TRBJ2-1,.,CATSDSRGMDEQFF,TGTGCCACCAGTGATTCTCGCGGGATGGATGAGCAGTTCTTC
.,TRBV7-8,TRBJ2-7,.,CATQLRPGESYEQYF,TGTGCCACCCAGCTACGGCCCGGTGAGAGCTACGAGCAGTACTTC
.,TRBV30,TRBJ2-3,TRBD2,CAWSLGLASTDTQYF,TGTGCCTGGAGCCTCGGACTAGCGAGCACAGATACGCAGTATTTT
.,TRBV14,TRBJ1-2,.,CASSQHSSAPKEGYTF,TGTGCCAGCAGCCAACACTCTTCGGCTCCTAAGGAGGGCTACACCTTC
.,TRBV13,TRBJ1-1,TRBD1,CASSLGRGQGGSGTEAFF,TGTGCCAGCAGCTTAGGCCGTGGACAGGGGGGGAGTGGGACTGAAGCTTTCTTT
.,TRBV5-1,TRBJ2-3,.,CASSTRTVSHTDTQYF,TGCGCCAGCAGCACCCGGACAGTCTCGCACACAGATACGCAGTATTTT
.,TRBV3-1/TRBV3-2,TRBJ2-5,.,CASSQAGVETQYF,TGTGCCAGCAGCCAAGCGGGAGTGGAGACCCAGTACTTC
.,TRBV20-1,TRBJ1-5,.,CSASQISNQPQHF,TGCAGTGCTAGTCAGATCAGCAATCAGCCCCAGCATTTT
.,TRBV6-6,TRBJ1-3,.,CASSYGSSGNTIYF,TGTGCCAGCAGTTACGGGTCATCTGGAAACACCATATATTTT
.,TRBV4-1,TRBJ1-5,.,CASRRSGVGQPQHF,TGCGCCAGCAGGCGGTCAGGGGTTGGGCAGCCCCAGCATTTT
.,TRBV12-3/TRBV12-4,TRBJ1-5,.,CASRKDTTGPQHF,TGTGCCAGCAGGAAGGACACTACGGGGCCCCAGCATTTT
.,TRBV5-4,TRBJ2-3,.,CASAAALDTQYF,TGTGCCAGCGCCGCCGCATTAGATACGCAGTATTTT
.,TRBV5-5,TRBJ2-7,TRBD1,CASSLIPGQGANEQYF,TGTGCCAGCAGCTTAATACCGGGACAGGGGGCAAACGAGCAGTACTTC
.,TRBV27,TRBJ1-2,.,CARVAGTNYGYTF,TGTGCCAGGGTGGCGGGTACGAACTATGGCTACACCTTC
.,TRBV19,TRBJ2-6,TRBD2,CASSRLASGANVLTF,TGTGCCAGTAGCAGACTAGCTAGTGGGGCCAACGTCCTGACTTTC
.,TRBV3-1/TRBV3-2,TRBJ2-2,.,CASSQDHGDVLVTWPGELFF,TGTGCCAGCAGCCAAGATCATGGGGACGTCCTTGTTACGTGGCCCGGGGAGCTGTTTTTT
.,TRBV29-1,TRBJ2-7,TRBD1,CSVGDRSYEQYF,TGCAGCGTGGGGGACAGATCCTACGAGCAGTACTTC
once,TRBV5-1,TRBJ1-1,TRBD1,CASSLNNPGQGEAFF,TGCGCCAGCAGCTTAAATAATCCGGGACAGGGGGAAGCTTTCTTT